The clone carrying this TCR beta chain was found once. The method was immunoSEQ multiplex PCR; TCRdb's version includes in-frame clones alone and lacks a portion of them. The data contain more than 60,000 clones, around 97% of them seen just once; the ten biggest clones take up 1.5% to 2%. The data belong to a study of cytomegalovirus exposure and HLA in healthy donors. With 5 bases clipped from V and 2 bases from J, the junction kept 8 bases outside the gene matches. The germline gives CDR1 MNHEY, CDR2 SMNVEV (reference sequence). This CDR3 comprises 17 residues. The sequenced sample was PBMCs. The sequence came from a woman between 18 and 29 years old in good health and CMV-seropositive. This sequence joins TRBV27 and TRBJ2-7; 14 bases agree with TRBD2. This CDR3 reads CASSPRTSGRPTYEQYF. The CDR3 DNA follows: TGTGCCAGCAGTCCAAGGACTAGCGGGAGGCCGACCTACGAGCAGTACTTC.